These 14 T cell receptor beta chains were all obtained from the same sample, sequenced in a study of breast tumors, draining lymph nodes, adjacent tissues. The lymph nodes were axillary draining lymph nodes from breast cancer patients. TCRdb re-analysed the multiplex PCR reads in MiXCR, keeping a single row per CDR3 protein. The repertoire holds 200,000 to 300,000 distinct CDR3 sequences, with 30% as singletons. The sequenced sample consisted of axillary lymph node tissue. The origin of the receptors is a female donor with breast cancer. Some clones in this sample may be carry-over from other donors' samples.

There are many counts of this clonotype. The rearrangement joins TRBV20-1 to TRBJ2-3, with D perhaps TRBD1 or TRBD2 (5 bases each). The germline V gene has CDR1 DFQATT and CDR2 SNEGSKA (reference sequence). The CDR3 runs to 14 residues. Trimming stripped 6 bases from V and 4 bases from J, with 17 bases between. This CDR3 reads CSAQPGRGADTQYF. CDR3 DNA sequence: TGCAGTGCCCAACCGGGCCGAGGGGCAGATACGCAGTATTTT.

This chain joins TRBV6-5 and TRBJ2-3, with D perhaps TRBD2 (6 bases). The CDR3 sequence is 14 residues long. The germline CDR1 and CDR2 sequences are MNHEY and SVGAGI. Trimming removed 4 bases at V and 8 bases at J, with 16 bases between. The CDR3 sequence is CASSSPGLEGTQYF. Written as DNA, the CDR3 is TGTGCCAGCAGTTCGCCGGGACTCGAAGGTACGCAGTATTTT.

The chain joins TRBV6-1 to TRBJ1-2; tentative D call: TRBD1 (6 bases). The germline V and J ends were trimmed by 6 bases and 8 bases, with 28 bases remaining between them. CDR3 length equals 17 residues. Germline V gives CDR1 MNHNS, CDR2 SASEGT. CDR3 nucleotide sequence: TGTGCCAGCAGCCAGGGGTTTATGAGGGGCTCCTCTCGGGGCTACACCTTC. It encodes CASSQGFMRGSSRGYTF.

This clonotype has at least ten counts. DNA for the CDR3: TGTGCCAGTAGTATGGGGGGACAGAAAAATCAGCCCCAGCATTTT. Amino acids: CASSMGGQKNQPQHF. The chain couples TRBV19 to TRBJ1-5; the match to TRBD1 covers 7 bases. The ends lost 3 bases at V and 4 bases at J; junction bases unmatched: 6. The CDR3 runs to 15 residues. Germline assignment: CDR1 LNHDA and CDR2 SQIVND (reference sequence).

This clonotype was counted ten times or more. The chain carries TRBV24-1 and TRBJ2-5; the D is unclear. The germline V and J ends were trimmed by 8 bases and 3 bases, with 9 bases remaining between them. Germline loops: CDR1 KGHDR, CDR2 SFDVKD. The CDR3 runs to 12 residues. The CDR3 loop reads CATKDREETQYF. The CDR3 DNA reads as TGTGCCACCAAGGACCGTGAAGAGACCCAGTACTTC.

This clonotype has more than one count but fewer than ten. The chain couples TRBV14 to TRBJ2-2, with D unresolved. CDR1 SGHDN and CDR2 FVKESK come from the germline V gene. Trimming stripped 0 bases from V and 13 bases from J, with 0 bases between. This CDR3 has 9 residues. The CDR3 coding sequence is TGTGCCAGCAGCCAAGAGCTGTTTTTT. Protein: CASSQELFF.

V gene TRBV28 combines with J gene TRBJ2-5, with D tentatively TRBD1 (6 bases). CDR3 length: 14 residues. Germline V CDR1 and CDR2: MDHEN, SYDVKM. Trimming cost V 5 bases and J 2 bases, with 12 bases left between them. CDR3 region: CASSAGDAQETQYF. The DNA for the CDR3 is TGTGCCAGCAGTGCAGGGGACGCGCAAGAGACCCAGTACTTC. The complete variable domain, with remaining parts taken from reference TRBV28 and TRBJ2-5, reads DVKVTQSSRYLVKRTGEKVFLECVQDMDHENMFWYRQDPGLGLRLIYFSYDVKMKEKGDIPEGYSVSREKKERFSLILESASTNQTSMYLCASSAGDAQETQYFGPGTRLLVL.

V and J are TRBV6-6 and TRBJ2-2, with unresolved D. Germline V gene data show CDR1 as MNHNY and CDR2 as SVGAGI (reference sequence). This CDR3 is built from 14 residues. V was pared by 2 bases and J by 3 bases, with 7 bases between. The CDR3 coding sequence is TGTGCCAGCAGTTACCACGGGTACACCGGGGAGCTGTTTTTT. Translating it yields CASSYHGYTGELFF.

This clonotype was observed many times. V usage is TRBV7-2 and J usage is TRBJ2-7; 8 nucleotides line up with TRBD2. The length of the CDR3 is 14 residues. The V gene's germline CDR1 is SGHTA and CDR2 FQGNSA. After removal of 5 bases from V and 6 bases from J, the junction contained 9 bases not matched to a gene. CDR3 loop: CASSPSGSSSEQYF. The CDR3 nucleotides are TGTGCCAGCAGCCCAAGCGGGAGCTCTTCCGAGCAGTACTTC.

This clonotype was picked up many times. The chain joins TRBV12-3 or TRBV12-4 to TRBJ1-4, with D tentatively TRBD1 (5 bases). Deletions cut 3 bases from V and 7 bases from J, with 9 bases between. The CDR3 consists of 13 residues. In DNA form, the CDR3 reads TGTGCCAGCAGTTTTGGAGGGGCTGAAAAACTGTTTTTT. Translated: CASSFGGAEKLFF.

On this clonotype: Mismatch with germline at one junction end may stem from a read error. This chain joins TRBV14 and TRBJ1-2, with D possibly being TRBD1 (5 bases). Looked up from germline, CDR1 is SGHDN and CDR2 is FVKESK. The CDR3 covers 15 residues. Here the CDR3 DNA reads TGTGCCAGCAGCCAAGATTATAAAGGAGGGGATGGCTCCACCTTC. It yields the protein CASSQDYKGGDGSTF.

This clonotype was picked up a small number of times. The CDR3 DNA sequence: TGTGCCAGCAGCCAAGATGGATTCACAAAGTACCAAGAGACCCAGTACTTC. Protein product: CASSQDGFTKYQETQYF. The chain carries TRBV3-1 and TRBJ2-5; the D is unclear. CDR1 is LGHDT, CDR2 YNNKEL, per germline (reference sequence). This CDR3 spans 17 amino acids. V gave up 0 bases and J gave up 0 bases, with 14 bases separating them.

This clonotype was detected many times. The chain employs TRBV19 and TRBJ2-7; D unclear. This CDR3 spans 12 amino acids. V was cut by 6 bases and J by 4 bases, with 10 bases left in between. Germline V gives CDR1 LNHDA, CDR2 SQIVND (reference sequence). The CDR3 loop is CASRGSNYEQYF. DNA for the CDR3: TGTGCCAGTAGGGGCAGCAATTACGAGCAGTACTTC.

This clonotype has ten or more counts. This sequence joins TRBV7-2 and TRBJ2-3, with 8 bases identical to TRBD1. The CDR3 covers 17 residues. The V and J ends lost 3 bases and 6 bases, in that order; junction bases with no gene match: 14. CDR1 SGHTA and CDR2 FQGNSA come from the germline V gene. The CDR3 loop is CASSLEGAGGAGDTQYF. CDR3 in DNA: TGTGCCAGCAGCTTGGAAGGGGCAGGGGGCGCAGGGGATACGCAGTATTTT.